This TCR beta chain appears in the sequencing data of a study of human T cells and chemical hapten exposure. The wider study: In the sensitization step, 2% DPC was placed on about 2 cm by about 2 cm of upper inner arm skin. Small pooled library volume differences mainly caused per-sample TCR yield variation.

Library construction involved attaching unique molecular identifiers to individual cDNA molecules, which allowed quantitative, reproducible TCR counting. TCRdb independently ran MiXCR on the RACE reads; one entry per CDR3 protein. The data show more than 85,000 distinct CDR3 sequences, with 30% to 35% seen just once and 2.5% to 3.5% held by the top ten. This clonotype appeared once. Time point specified: patch test 3, about 24 weeks after DPC sensitization. Treatment here: therapeutic diphenylcyclopropenone sensitization with weekly scalp DPC. This sequence was found in a man between 35 and 55 years old with alopecia areata. Some clones in this sample may be carry-over from other donors' samples. This material consisted of whole blood, taken in connection with sensitization to the hapten diphenylcyclopropenone (DPC).

As DNA, the CDR3 is TGTGCCAGCAGCTTAGTTTCGCGGGACACTGAAGCTTTCTTT. This sequence encodes CASSLVSRDTEAFF. This rearrangement joins TRBV7-2 to TRBJ1-1; D not certain. Germline V CDR1 and CDR2: SGHTA, FQGNSA. Trimming pared 1 base from V and 3 bases from J, leaving 9 bases between. The CDR3 is 14 residues long.